Shown below are 20 T cell receptor beta chains from a single sample sequenced in a study of control samples from healthy donors and cancer patients (dated by TCRdb to the early 2020s). Library prep was done by the immunoSEQ multiplex PCR assay. The table was pulled from immuneACCESS by TCRdb, which kept in-frame rearrangements only. Such tables lose some clones; where checked, under half of the loss comes from unresolved V genes, and the rest has no known cause. Recorded for this sample are about 84,000 clones; roughly 91% of them occurred a single time. The ten largest clones add up to about 16% of the sample. Sequencing was done on a sample of blood. These receptors came from a man aged 50 to 59 in good health.

The CDR3 region is CSVKDGREQYF. Here the CDR3 DNA reads TGCAGCGTGAAGGACGGACGCGAGCAGTACTTC. The chain has TRBV29-1 and TRBJ2-7; D gene ambiguous. Germline lookup yields CDR1 SQVTM and CDR2 ANQGSEA. Trimming removed 6 bases at V and 6 bases at J, with 12 bases between. The CDR3 sequence is 11 residues long.

This sequence joins TRBV5-6 and TRBJ1-6; D might be TRBD1 (5 bases). Germline-derived CDR1 and CDR2 are SGHDT and YYEEEE. With 5 bases removed from V and 5 bases from J, the gap between germline ends came to 11 bases. This CDR3 has 14 residues. The DNA of the CDR3 is TGTGCCAGCAGGCCAGGGTTCGATAATTCACCCCTCCACTTT. Protein sequence: CASRPGFDNSPLHF.

The chain recombines TRBV7-2 with TRBJ1-2; D is uncertain. Trimming left V 1 base short and J 0 bases short, with 9 bases between. The CDR3 has 15 amino acids. CDR1 is SGHTA and CDR2 is FQGNSA in the germline V gene. CDR3 amino acids: CASSLDPAANYGYTF. The CDR3 coding sequence is TGTGCCAGCAGCTTAGATCCAGCAGCTAACTATGGCTACACCTTC.

This chain joins TRBV18 and TRBJ2-2; D not certain. The CDR3 covers 13 residues. Trimming shortened V by 2 bases and J by 1 base, and 2 bases separated the two germline ends. The germline V gene has CDR1 KGHSH and CDR2 LQKENI. In nucleotides, the CDR3 is TGTGCCAGCTCACCAGAGAACACCGGGGAGCTGTTTTTT. It codes for CASSPENTGELFF.

J is TRBJ1-4 and V is TRBV18, with D tentatively TRBD1 (6 bases). From germline, CDR1 is KGHSH and CDR2 LQKENI. The CDR3 spans 13 residues. V was shortened by 5 bases and J by 5 bases, with 9 bases between the two germline ends. CDR3 DNA sequence: TGTGCCAGCTCAACAACAGGGAATGAAAAACTGTTTTTT. This gives the protein CASSTTGNEKLFF.

This clone was seen only once. The chain recombines TRBV18 with TRBJ1-5; D is unresolved. The germline CDR1 and CDR2 sequences are KGHSH and LQKENI. V lost 1 base to trimming and J lost 4 bases, with 8 bases between them. This CDR3 comprises 14 residues. The CDR3 here is CASSPQGSNQPQHF. In DNA form, the CDR3 reads TGTGCCAGCTCACCACAGGGCTCAAATCAGCCCCAGCATTTT.

The J gene is TRBJ1-4, the V gene TRBV12-3 or TRBV12-4; possibly TRBD1 for D (6 bases). This CDR3 spans 12 amino acids. Trimming took 6 bases from V and 14 from J, leaving 16 bases between them. The CDR3 bases are TGTGCCAGCAGGAGGGGGTCAGGGGATCTGTTTTTT. This codes for CASRRGSGDLFF.

Concerning this clone: The sample has other DNA sequences that encode this CDR3 too. This chain connects TRBV19 to TRBJ1-3; the D is unclear. The germline V and J ends were trimmed by 1 base and 0 bases, with 4 bases remaining between them. The CDR3 covers 14 residues. CDR1 is LNHDA, CDR2 SQIVND, per germline (reference sequence). The CDR3 spells CASSIASSGNTIYF. The CDR3 DNA reads as TGTGCCAGTAGTATAGCAAGCTCTGGAAACACCATATATTTT.

The chain couples TRBV12-3 or TRBV12-4 to TRBJ2-1, with 7 bases lining up with TRBD2. The CDR3 consists of 13 residues. V shed 6 bases, J shed 8 bases, and the junction held 7 bases outside the gene matches. The CDR3 sequence: CASSSGGGDEQFF. The CDR3 DNA follows: TGTGCCAGCAGCTCAGGTGGGGGGGATGAGCAGTTCTTC.

The chain employs TRBV5-1 and TRBJ2-7; D gene ambiguous. The V gene's germline CDR1 is SGHRS and CDR2 YFSETQ. The V end was cut by 4 bases, the J end by 3 bases, with 14 bases between. The CDR3 runs to 14 residues. Written as DNA, the CDR3 is TGCGCCAGCAGCCCCAGAAACGGCCTCTACGAGCAGTACTTC. Translation gives CASSPRNGLYEQYF.

The chain joins TRBV7-2 to TRBJ1-1, with a weak D call TRBD1 (5 bases). V gave up 3 bases and J gave up 3 bases, with 11 bases separating them. The germline CDR1 and CDR2 sequences are SGHTA and FQGNSA. This CDR3 contains 14 residues. The CDR3 is CASSLDTLDTEAFF. The CDR3, as DNA: TGTGCCAGCAGCTTGGACACGTTGGACACTGAAGCTTTCTTT.

About this clone itself: The same CDR3 arises from other DNA sequences in this sample as well. V is TRBV5-1 and J is TRBJ1-1, with TRBD1 matching 7 bases. V dropped 0 bases and J dropped 1; count of bases not matched to a gene: 0. Germline V gene lookup returns CDR1 SGHRS and CDR2 YFSETQ. The CDR3 runs to 14 residues. CDR3: CASSLDRGNTEAFF. CDR3 sequence (DNA): TGCGCCAGCAGCTTGGACAGGGGGAACACTGAAGCTTTCTTT.

The chain combines TRBV2 with TRBJ1-4; D is undetermined. Trimming removed 8 bases from V and 7 bases from J, with 8 bases in between. CDR1 and CDR2 from the germline V gene are SNHLY and FYNNEI. This CDR3 spans 11 amino acids. For the CDR3, the DNA is TGTGCCAGCTGTAGGACTGAAAAACTGTTTTTT. Residues: CASCRTEKLFF.

This clone was seen just once. This chain uses TRBV21-1 with TRBJ1-2. TRBV21-1 is a listed pseudogene. CDR3 length: 14 residues. The DNA of the CDR3 is TGTGCCAGCAGCAAATTGGGCAGGGAGGGTGGCTACACCTTC. Translated: CASSKLGREGGYTF.

V usage is TRBV30 and J usage is TRBJ2-5; the D is unclear. CDR1 and CDR2 from the germline V gene are GTSNPN and SVGIG (reference sequence). The CDR3 is 13 residues long. The V end lost 5 bases, the J end lost 1 base, and 11 bases lay between the germline ends. CDR3 coding DNA: TGTGCCTGGGGCCGCACAACCCAAGAGACCCAGTACTTC. The encoded protein is CAWGRTTQETQYF.

The chain is built from TRBV24-1 and TRBJ1-2; no clear D gene. Germline V gives CDR1 KGHDR, CDR2 SFDVKD. V was shortened by 2 bases and J by 1 base, with 7 bases between the two germline ends. This CDR3 contains 14 residues. CDR3 sequence: CATSDSRVNYGYTF. The DNA of the CDR3 is TGTGCCACCAGTGATTCGAGAGTTAACTATGGCTACACCTTC.

The chain is built from TRBV14 and TRBJ1-4; D possibly corresponds to TRBD1 (6 bases). V gave up 0 bases and J gave up 8 bases, with 13 bases separating them. Per the germline V gene, CDR1 is SGHDN and CDR2 is FVKESK. The length of the CDR3 is 15 residues. CDR3 residues: CASSQDRPQGEKLFF. CDR3 sequence (DNA): TGTGCCAGCAGCCAAGATAGGCCCCAGGGGGAAAAACTGTTTTTT. Full variable domain (remainder filled in from reference TRBV14 and TRBJ1-4): EAGVTQFPSHSVIEKGQTVTLRCDPISGHDNLYWYRRVMGKEIKFLLHFVKESKQDESGMPNNRFLAERTGGTYSTLKVQPAELEDSGVYFCASSQDRPQGEKLFFGSGTQLSVL.

This clone was detected only a few times. V usage is TRBV19 and J usage is TRBJ1-2; 7 positions agree with TRBD1. The CDR3 length is 15 residues. The germline V gene encodes CDR1 LNHDA and CDR2 SQIVND (reference sequence). J lost 3 bases, V lost 5 bases, and 9 bases had no gene match. Written as DNA, the CDR3 is TGTGCCAGTAGTCGCACAGGGGACTGGGACTATGGCTACACCTTC. Translated, it gives CASSRTGDWDYGYTF.

The chain is built from TRBV12-3 or TRBV12-4 and TRBJ1-5; D uncertain. The CDR3 totals 12 residues. Trimming removed 3 bases at V and 6 bases at J, with 6 bases between. CDR3 bases: TGTGCCAGCAGTTTTAACTCTCAGCCCCAGCATTTT. This sequence encodes CASSFNSQPQHF.

The gene calls are TRBV5-6 and TRBJ1-5, with D perhaps matching TRBD1 (5 bases). V lost 0 bases and J lost 5, with 9 bases in between. This CDR3 region has 14 residues. Germline V CDR1 and CDR2: SGHDT, YYEEEE. The CDR3, as DNA: TGTGCCAGCAGCTTGGTAGGGGAGGATCAGCCCCAGCATTTT. Translating gives CASSLVGEDQPQHF.